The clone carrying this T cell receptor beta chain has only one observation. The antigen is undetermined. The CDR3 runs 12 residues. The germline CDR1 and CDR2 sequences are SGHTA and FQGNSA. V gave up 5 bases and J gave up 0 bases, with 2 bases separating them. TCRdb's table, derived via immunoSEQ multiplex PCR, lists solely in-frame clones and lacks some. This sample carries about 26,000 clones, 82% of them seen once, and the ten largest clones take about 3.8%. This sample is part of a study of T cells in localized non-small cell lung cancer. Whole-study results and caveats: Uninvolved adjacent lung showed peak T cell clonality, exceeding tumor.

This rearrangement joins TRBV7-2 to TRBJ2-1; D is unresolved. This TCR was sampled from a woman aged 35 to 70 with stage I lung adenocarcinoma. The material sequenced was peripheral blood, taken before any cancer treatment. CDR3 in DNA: TGTGCCAGCAGCGACTCCTACAATGAGCAGTTCTTC. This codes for CASSDSYNEQFF.